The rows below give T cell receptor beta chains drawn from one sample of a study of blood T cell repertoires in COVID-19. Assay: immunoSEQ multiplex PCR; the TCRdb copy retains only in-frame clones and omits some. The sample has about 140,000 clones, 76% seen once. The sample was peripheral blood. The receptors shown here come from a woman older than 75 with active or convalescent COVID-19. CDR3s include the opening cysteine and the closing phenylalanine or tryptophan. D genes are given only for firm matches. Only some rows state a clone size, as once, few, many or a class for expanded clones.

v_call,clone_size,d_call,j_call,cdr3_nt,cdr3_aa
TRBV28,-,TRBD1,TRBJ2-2,TGTGCCAGCAGTTTATTCCGCTTTCGTAGGGACAGGGATGTCACCGGGGAGCTGTTTTTT,CASSLFRFRRDRDVTGELFF
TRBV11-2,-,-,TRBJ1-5,TGTGCCAGCAGCCCAGACGGGGTTCAGCCCCAGCATTTT,CASSPDGVQPQHF
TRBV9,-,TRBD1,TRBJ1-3,TGTGCCAGCAGCGCCCGACAGGGCCTCTCTGGAAACACCATATATTTT,CASSARQGLSGNTIYF
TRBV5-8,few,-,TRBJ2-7,TGTGCCAGCAGACCTCGACTGACCTACGAGCAGTACTTC,CASRPRLTYEQYF
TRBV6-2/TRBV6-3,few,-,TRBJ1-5,TGTGCCAGCAGTCCAAGGCCCCACGGGACTATCAATCAGCCCCAGCATTTT,CASSPRPHGTINQPQHF
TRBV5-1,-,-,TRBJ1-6,TGCGCCAGCAGCTTGGAGCAGGGGCGCAGGTCACCCCTCCACTTT,CASSLEQGRRSPLHF
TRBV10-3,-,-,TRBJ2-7,TGTGCTTACAGGGCCGGGGACGGCTACGAGCAGTACTTC,CAYRAGDGYEQYF
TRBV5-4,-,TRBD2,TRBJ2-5,TGTGCCAGCAGCACAAGGACTAGCGGGGTTGCGACCCAGTACTTC,CASSTRTSGVATQYF
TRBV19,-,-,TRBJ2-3,TGTGCCAGTAGTTCTCGGTCGCGCACAGATACGCAGTATTTT,CASSSRSRTDTQYF
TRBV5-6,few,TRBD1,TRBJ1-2,TGTGCCAGCAGGTTCGCCGGGACAGGGGGCTTACAATCCGGCTACACCTTC,CASRFAGTGGLQSGYTF
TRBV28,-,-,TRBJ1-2,TGTGCCAGCAGAGGACAGCTCTATGGCTACACCTTC,CASRGQLYGYTF
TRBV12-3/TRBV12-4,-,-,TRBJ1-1,TGTGCCAGCAGTAGGACACAAAACACTGAAGCTTTCTTT,CASSRTQNTEAFF
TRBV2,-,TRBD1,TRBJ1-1,TGTGCCAGCAGTGAAGCATGGGCGACAGGGGCTTTCTTT,CASSEAWATGAFF
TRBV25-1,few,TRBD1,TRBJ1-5,TGTGCCAGCGGAGAAACAGGGGGTTCTCAGCCCCAGCATTTT,CASGETGGSQPQHF
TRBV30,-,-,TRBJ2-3,TGTGCCTGGGGGCGGGTAGATACGCAGTATTTT,CAWGRVDTQYF
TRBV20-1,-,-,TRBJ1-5,TGCAGTGCTAGTCGGGGGGATAATCAGCCCCAGCATTTT,CSASRGDNQPQHF
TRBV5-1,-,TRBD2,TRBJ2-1,TGCGCCAGCAGCTTGGCTAGCGGGGGGCCCAATGAGCAGTTCTTC,CASSLASGGPNEQFF
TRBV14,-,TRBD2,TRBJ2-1,TGTGCCAGCAGCCAAGACTTGGGACTAGGGGGAAATGAGCAGTTCTTC,CASSQDLGLGGNEQFF
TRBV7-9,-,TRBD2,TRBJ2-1,TGTGCCAGCAGCTTCTACGGGCTAGCGGTGAGCTCCTACAATGAGCAGTTCTTC,CASSFYGLAVSSYNEQFF
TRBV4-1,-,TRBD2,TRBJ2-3,TGCGCCAGCAGCCACGGACTAGCGGGCACAGATACGCAGTATTTT,CASSHGLAGTDTQYF
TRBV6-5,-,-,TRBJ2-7,TGTGCCAGCAGCCGTTTCAGGGGCTACGAGCAGTACTTC,CASSRFRGYEQYF
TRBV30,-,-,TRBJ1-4,TGTGCCTGGAGTCGGGGGGGGGCAACTAATGAAAAACTGTTTTTT,CAWSRGGATNEKLFF
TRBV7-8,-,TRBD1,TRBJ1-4,TGTGCCAGCAGCAAAGACAGGGGGCGAGGGGAAAAACTGTTTTTT,CASSKDRGRGEKLFF
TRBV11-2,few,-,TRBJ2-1,TGTGCCAGCAGCTCCACAGAAAACAATGAGCAGTTCTTC,CASSSTENNEQFF
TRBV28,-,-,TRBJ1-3,TGTGCCAGCAGTAATTATTTTGAGACAGGAATGGCCGCTGGAAACACCATATATTTT,CASSNYFETGMAAGNTIYF
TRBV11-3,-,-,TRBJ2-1,TGTGCCAGCAGCCACCGAACGGGGTTCTACAATGAGCAGTTCTTC,CASSHRTGFYNEQFF
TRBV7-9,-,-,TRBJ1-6,TGTGCCAGCAGCGCTGACCCCGCAGGTTCACCCCTCCACTTT,CASSADPAGSPLHF
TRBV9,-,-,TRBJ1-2,TGTGCCAGCAGCGATACTAAAAGCGGGGCCTCTTCACATGGCTACACCTTC,CASSDTKSGASSHGYTF
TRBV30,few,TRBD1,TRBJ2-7,TGTGCCTGGACCTCGGGACAGGGGGCCTACGAGCAGTACTTC,CAWTSGQGAYEQYF
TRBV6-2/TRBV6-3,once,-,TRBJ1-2,TGTGCCAGCAGTTACTCGAGTACGGCTAACTATGGCTACACCTTC,CASSYSSTANYGYTF
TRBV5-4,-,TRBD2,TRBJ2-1,TGTGCCAGCCTTAGCGGGGGGCCCTACAATGAGCAGTTCTTC,CASLSGGPYNEQFF
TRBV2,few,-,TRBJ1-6,TGTGCCAGCAGAACACGAAACTCCTATAATTCACCCCTCCACTTT,CASRTRNSYNSPLHF
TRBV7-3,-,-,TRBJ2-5,TGTGCCAGCAGCGCTAACTCGGGCAGGGGTGAGACCCAGTACTTC,CASSANSGRGETQYF
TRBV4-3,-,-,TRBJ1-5,TGCGCCAGCAGCCAAGAGCCGGACACCTATAGCAATCAGCCCCAGCATTTT,CASSQEPDTYSNQPQHF
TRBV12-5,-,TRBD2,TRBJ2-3,TGTGCTAGTGGTTTGATCCGGACTAGCGGTAGCACAGATACGCAGTATTTT,CASGLIRTSGSTDTQYF
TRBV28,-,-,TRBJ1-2,TGTGCCAGCAGTTTAATTGGTCCCGGGATAGGCTACACCTTC,CASSLIGPGIGYTF
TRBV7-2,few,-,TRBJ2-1,TGTGCCAGCAGCTTAGGGTCGCGGTACAATGAGCAGTTCTTC,CASSLGSRYNEQFF
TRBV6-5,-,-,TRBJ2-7,TGTGCCAGCAGTTATCAGTTTCGACAGGCACTCTACGAGCAGTACTTC,CASSYQFRQALYEQYF
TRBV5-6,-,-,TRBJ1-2,TGTGCCAGCACCTTTGGGGTGGGACAAGGCTATGGCTACACCTTC,CASTFGVGQGYGYTF
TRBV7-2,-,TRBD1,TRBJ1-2,TGTGCCAGCAGCTTAGTCCGGGACAGGGGCCGTGGCTACACCTTC,CASSLVRDRGRGYTF
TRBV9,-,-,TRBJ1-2,TGTGCCAGCAGCGCGCATTGGGGGCCATCCTATGGCTACACCTTC,CASSAHWGPSYGYTF
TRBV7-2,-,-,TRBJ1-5,TGTGCCAGCAGCTTCCGGCCTCGGGGTCAGCCCCAGCATTTT,CASSFRPRGQPQHF
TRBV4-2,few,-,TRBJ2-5,TGTGCCAGCAGCCAAGGATCAGAGGGGGAGGAGACCCAGTACTTC,CASSQGSEGEETQYF
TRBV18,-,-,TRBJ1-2,TGTGCCAGCTCACCTGTTGAGGATGGCTACACCTTC,CASSPVEDGYTF
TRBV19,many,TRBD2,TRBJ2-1,TGTGCCAGTAGTATGATCGCGGGGGGGCGCAATGAGCAGTTCTTC,CASSMIAGGRNEQFF
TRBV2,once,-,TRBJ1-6,TGTGCCAGCAGTGACCCCCCGAATTCACCCCTCCACTTT,CASSDPPNSPLHF
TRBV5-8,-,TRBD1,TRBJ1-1,TGTGCCAGCAGCACAACACAGGGGACTGAAGCTTTCTTT,CASSTTQGTEAFF
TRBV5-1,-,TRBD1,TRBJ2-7,TGCGCCAGCAGCACCAGGACAGGGACCGTCGGCGAGCAGTACTTC,CASSTRTGTVGEQYF
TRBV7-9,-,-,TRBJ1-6,TGTGCCAGCAGCGCCAGGGAAAACAATTCACCCCTCCACTTT,CASSARENNSPLHF